This T cell receptor beta chain was captured in a study of spatial heterogeneity in lung cancer. Overall study: Each distinct TCR and UMI combination averaged more than ten appearances in raw reads.

Described time point: sample taken at primary tumor resection. Unsorted whole RNA from tumor, nontumor lung or frozen PBMC underwent sequencing. 72 TRACERx patients with early, untreated non-small cell lung cancer donated samples. TCRdb fed the 5' RACE reads into MiXCR, producing one record per CDR3 protein. The table shows tens of thousands of distinct CDR3 sequences, with 4% to 6% occurring only once. The CDR3 sequence is 15 residues long. The J segment lost 0 bases and the V segment lost 6 bases, leaving 7 bases of the junction unmatched. CDR1 is SEHNR, CDR2 FQNEAQ, per germline (reference sequence). This clonotype was detected ten times or more.

The sequencing here drew on PBMCs, taken at surgery. J is TRBJ2-7 and V is TRBV7-9; 8 positions match TRBD1. This clonotype was obtained from a female donor with early-stage non-small cell lung cancer. CDR3 sequence: CASSSWDRSSYEQYF. The CDR3 nucleotides read TGTGCCAGCAGTTCCTGGGACAGGAGCTCCTACGAGCAGTACTTC.